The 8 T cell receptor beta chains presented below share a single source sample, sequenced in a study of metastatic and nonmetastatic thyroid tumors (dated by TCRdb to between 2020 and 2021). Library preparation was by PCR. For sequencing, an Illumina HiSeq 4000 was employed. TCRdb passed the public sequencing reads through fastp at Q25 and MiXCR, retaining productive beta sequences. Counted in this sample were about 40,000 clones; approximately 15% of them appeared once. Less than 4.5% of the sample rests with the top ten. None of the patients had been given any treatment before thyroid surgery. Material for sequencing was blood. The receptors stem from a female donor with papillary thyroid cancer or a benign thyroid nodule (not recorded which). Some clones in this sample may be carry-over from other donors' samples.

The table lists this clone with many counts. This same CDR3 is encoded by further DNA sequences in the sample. CDR3 residues: CASSARTGFYNEQFF. The CDR3, as DNA: TGTGCCAGCAGCGCCCGGACAGGGTTTTACAATGAGCAGTTCTTC. The chain recombines TRBV9 with TRBJ2-1; TRBD1 agrees at 8 bases. The germline CDR1 and CDR2 sequences are SGDLS and YYNGEE. The CDR3 sequence is 15 residues long. V was pared by 3 bases and J by 4 bases, with 6 bases of the junction left unmatched.

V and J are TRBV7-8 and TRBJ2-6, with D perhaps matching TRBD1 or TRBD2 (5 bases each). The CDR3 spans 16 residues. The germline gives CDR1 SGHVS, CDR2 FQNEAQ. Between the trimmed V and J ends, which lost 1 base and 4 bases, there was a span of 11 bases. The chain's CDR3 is CASSLDQGAGANVLTF. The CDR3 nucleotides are TGTGCCAGCAGCTTAGACCAGGGAGCCGGGGCCAACGTCCTGACTTTC.

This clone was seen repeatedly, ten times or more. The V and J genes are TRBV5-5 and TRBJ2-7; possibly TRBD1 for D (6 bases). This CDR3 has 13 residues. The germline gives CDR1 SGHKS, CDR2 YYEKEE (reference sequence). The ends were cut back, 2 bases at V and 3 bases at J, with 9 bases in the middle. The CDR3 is CASSLQGNYEQYF. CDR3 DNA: TGTGCCAGCAGCTTACAGGGTAACTACGAGCAGTACTTC.

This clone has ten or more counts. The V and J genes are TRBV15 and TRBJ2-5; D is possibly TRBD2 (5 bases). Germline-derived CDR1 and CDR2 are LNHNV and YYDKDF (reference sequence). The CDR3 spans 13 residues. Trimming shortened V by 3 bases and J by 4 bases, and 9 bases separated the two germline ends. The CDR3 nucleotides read TGTGCCACCAGCAGTGTGGCGGGAGAGACCCAGTACTTC. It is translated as CATSSVAGETQYF.

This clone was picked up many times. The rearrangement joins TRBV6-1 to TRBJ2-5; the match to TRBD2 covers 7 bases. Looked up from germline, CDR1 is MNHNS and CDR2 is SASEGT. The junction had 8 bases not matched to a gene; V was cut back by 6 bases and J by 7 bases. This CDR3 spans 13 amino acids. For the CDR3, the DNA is TGTGCCAGCAGCCTTGGGGTAGCGGGGACCCAGTACTTC. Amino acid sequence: CASSLGVAGTQYF.

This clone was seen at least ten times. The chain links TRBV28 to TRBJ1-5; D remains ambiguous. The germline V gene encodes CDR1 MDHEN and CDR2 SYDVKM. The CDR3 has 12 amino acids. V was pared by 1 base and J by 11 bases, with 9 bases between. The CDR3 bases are TGTGCCAGCAGTTTATCCCACCAGACCCAGCATTTT. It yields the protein CASSLSHQTQHF. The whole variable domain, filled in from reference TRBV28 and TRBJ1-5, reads DVKVTQSSRYLVKRTGEKVFLECVQDMDHENMFWYRQDPGLGLRLIYFSYDVKMKEKGDIPEGYSVSREKKERFSLILESASTNQTSMYLCASSLSHQTQHFGDGTRLSIL.

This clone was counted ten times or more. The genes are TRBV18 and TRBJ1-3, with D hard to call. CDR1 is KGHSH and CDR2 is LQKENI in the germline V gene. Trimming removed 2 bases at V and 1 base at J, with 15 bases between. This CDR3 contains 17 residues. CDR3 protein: CASSPFGAGGSGNTIYF. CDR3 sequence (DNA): TGTGCCAGCTCACCATTTGGAGCTGGAGGTTCTGGAAACACCATATATTTT. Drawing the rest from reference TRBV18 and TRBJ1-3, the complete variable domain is NAGVMQNPRHLVRRRGQEARLRCSPMKGHSHVYWYRQLPEEGLKFMVYLQKENIIDESGMPKERFSAEFPKEGPSILRIQQVVRGDSAAYFCASSPFGAGGSGNTIYFGEGSWLTVV.

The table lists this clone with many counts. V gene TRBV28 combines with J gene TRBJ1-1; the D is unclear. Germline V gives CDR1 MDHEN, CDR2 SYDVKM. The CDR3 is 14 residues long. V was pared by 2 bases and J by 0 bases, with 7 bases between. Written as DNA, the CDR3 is TGTGCCAGCAGTTTAGCACGCATGAACACTGAAGCTTTCTTT. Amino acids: CASSLARMNTEAFF.